This TCR beta chain was sequenced for a study of human T cells and chemical hapten exposure. Findings and limits, study-wide: No alteration of TCRs above 1 in 1000 frequency was seen with DPC sensitization.

This clonotype came up many times. Its specificity is not known. This sample's time point: patch test 3, about 24 weeks after DPC sensitization. Treatment defined: therapeutic diphenylcyclopropenone sensitization with weekly scalp DPC. The library tagged each cDNA molecule with unique molecular identifiers. MiXCR was run by TCRdb on the RACE reads, yielding one entry per CDR3 protein. The sample lists about 84,000 distinct CDR3 sequences; under 14% were seen once. The V end was cut by 6 bases, the J end by 2 bases, with 14 bases between. This CDR3 has 14 amino acids. CDR1 and CDR2 from the germline V gene are SNHLY and FYNNEI.

The clonotype was recovered from a woman aged 45 to 65 with alopecia areata. Some clones in this sample may be carry-over from other donors' samples. Sample: whole blood, taken in connection with sensitization to the hapten diphenylcyclopropenone (DPC). J is TRBJ2-7 and V is TRBV2; a possible D gene is TRBD2 (5 bases). The CDR3 is CASREAETPYEQYF. The CDR3 DNA sequence: TGTGCCAGCAGGGAGGCGGAGACACCCTACGAGCAGTACTTC.